The 23 T cell receptor beta chains listed next were all sequenced from one sample in a study of blood T cell repertoires in COVID-19. Clones were sequenced by immunoSEQ multiplex PCR, and TCRdb holds only the in-frame ones, with some missing. The sample yields under 80,000 clones, about 82% seen once. Sequenced: peripheral blood. All receptors derive from a human donor in a cohort sampled during active COVID-19.

J is TRBJ2-3 and V is TRBV10-2; 11 nucleotides match TRBD2. The CDR3 length is 18 residues. V shed 2 bases, J shed 4 bases, and the junction held 11 bases outside the gene matches. Germline V gene lookup returns CDR1 WSHSY and CDR2 SAAADI. The chain's CDR3 is CASSETPPTSGAPDTQYF. The CDR3 coding sequence is TGCGCCAGCAGTGAGACCCCACCGACTAGCGGGGCCCCAGATACGCAGTATTTT.

V gene TRBV9 combines with J gene TRBJ2-5; 7 nucleotides line up with TRBD1. The CDR3 has 15 amino acids. CDR1 is SGDLS, CDR2 YYNGEE, per germline. V lost 3 bases, J lost 1 base, and 6 bases stayed unmatched. The CDR3 nucleotides are TGTGCCAGCAGCGCCTCGGGACAGAGCCAAGAGACCCAGTACTTC. Amino acids: CASSASGQSQETQYF.

This clone was detected a few times. The chain employs TRBV19 and TRBJ1-5, with 7 bases lining up with TRBD1. V dropped 6 bases and J dropped 2; count of bases not matched to a gene: 4. This CDR3 region has 14 residues. Germline V gives CDR1 LNHDA, CDR2 SQIVND (reference sequence). The CDR3 here is CASSITGGNQPQHF. The DNA of the CDR3 is TGTGCCAGTAGCATTACAGGGGGCAATCAGCCCCAGCATTTT.

V is TRBV6-2 or TRBV6-3 and J is TRBJ1-1; 9 bases map to TRBD1. The CDR3 runs to 18 residues. Trimming took 0 bases from V and 4 from J; bases not matched to a gene: 12. CDR1 and CDR2 (germline): MNHEY, SVGEGT. CDR3 sequence reads: CASSYSRRDRVWITEAFF. The CDR3 nucleotides are TGTGCCAGCAGTTACTCGAGGCGGGACAGGGTATGGATCACTGAAGCTTTCTTT.

The V call is TRBV19, the J call TRBJ1-5; 12 positions match TRBD1. The CDR3 has 16 residues. Looked up from germline, CDR1 is LNHDA and CDR2 is SQIVND (reference sequence). Trimming cost V 5 bases and J 9 bases; bases outside gene matches: 11. The CDR3 DNA reads as TGTGCCAGTAGTTTACGACGGGACAGGGGGCCGGGGCCCCAGCATTTT. Protein sequence: CASSLRRDRGPGPQHF.

The chain carries TRBV18 and TRBJ1-2; possible D gene TRBD1, 5 bases. CDR1 is KGHSH and CDR2 is LQKENI in the germline V gene. The V gene lost 6 bases and the J gene lost 6 bases, with 20 bases spanning the gap. This CDR3 is built from 15 residues. The CDR3: CASSPPVGLGNGYTF. CDR3 nucleotide sequence: TGTGCCAGCTCGCCGCCCGTGGGGCTAGGTAATGGCTACACCTTC.

This sequence joins TRBV11-3 and TRBJ2-7; perhaps TRBD1 as D (6 bases). The V gene's germline CDR1 is SGHNT and CDR2 YENEEA. V gave up 11 bases and J gave up 1 base, with 18 bases separating them. The CDR3 loop spans 14 amino acids. CDR3 DNA: TGTGCCTCTCGGCCGGGACACTATTCCTACGAGCAGTACTTC. This gives the protein CASRPGHYSYEQYF.

The V call is TRBV19, the J call TRBJ2-7, with D unclear. The V gene lost 7 bases and the J gene lost 3 bases, with 10 bases spanning the gap. CDR1 LNHDA and CDR2 SQIVND come from the germline V gene (reference sequence). CDR3 length: 12 residues. The CDR3 is CASKPNLYEQYF. The CDR3 DNA sequence: TGTGCCAGTAAGCCAAACCTCTACGAGCAGTACTTC.

This chain joins TRBV27 and TRBJ2-6, with TRBD2 as a possible D gene (9 bases). The V gene lost 2 bases and the J gene lost 0 bases, with 17 bases spanning the gap. The germline gives CDR1 MNHEY, CDR2 SMNVEV (reference sequence). CDR3 size: 19 residues. CDR3 residues: CASSLLAGQVLSGANVLTF. CDR3 DNA: TGTGCCAGCAGTTTACTAGCGGGACAGGTGCTCTCTGGGGCCAACGTCCTGACTTTC.

The gene calls are TRBV6-5 and TRBJ1-1, with D maybe TRBD1 (5 bases). This CDR3 is 11 amino acids long. Germline CDR1 reads MNHEY; CDR2 reads SVGAGI. V was clipped by 8 bases and J by 4 bases, with 8 bases between them. This CDR3 reads CASLTGTEAFF. Written as DNA, the CDR3 is TGTGCCAGCTTAACAGGCACTGAAGCTTTCTTT.

J is TRBJ2-7 and V is TRBV18, with TRBD1 matching 7 bases. This CDR3 region has 14 residues. The trim removed 6 bases at V and 6 bases at J, leaving 11 bases unmatched. The V gene's germline CDR1 is KGHSH and CDR2 LQKENI. The CDR3 reads CASSLGQTISEQYF. DNA of the CDR3: TGTGCCAGCTCCCTGGGACAGACAATTAGCGAGCAGTACTTC. Together with reference TRBV18 and TRBJ2-7, the CDR3 gives the full variable domain: NAGVMQNPRHLVRRRGQEARLRCSPMKGHSHVYWYRQLPEEGLKFMVYLQKENIIDESGMPKERFSAEFPKEGPSILRIQQVVRGDSAAYFCASSLGQTISEQYFGPGTRLTVT.

This chain links TRBV7-2 with TRBJ2-1; possibly TRBD1 for D (6 bases). The CDR3 is 13 residues long. Germline V gives CDR1 SGHTA, CDR2 FQGNSA. V lost 3 bases and J lost 3, with 6 bases in between. The CDR3 loop is CASSLDSYNEQFF. In DNA, the CDR3 is TGTGCCAGCAGCTTGGACAGCTACAATGAGCAGTTCTTC. The complete variable domain, with remaining parts taken from reference TRBV7-2 and TRBJ2-1, reads GAGVSQSPSNKVTEKGKDVELRCDPISGHTALYWYRQSLGQGLEFLIYFQGNSAPDKSGLPSDRFSAERTGGSVSTLTIQRTQQEDSAVYLCASSLDSYNEQFFGPGTRLTVL.

CDR3 protein: CASSSGAEAKNIQYF. CDR3 sequence (DNA): TGTGCCAGCAGCTCAGGGGCCGAAGCCAAAAACATTCAGTACTTC. This chain connects TRBV7-9 to TRBJ2-4; possibly TRBD1 for D (6 bases). V was pared by 4 bases and J by 0 bases, with 10 bases between. The length of the CDR3 is 15 residues. Germline V gene lookup returns CDR1 SEHNR and CDR2 FQNEAQ (reference sequence).

The CDR3 here is CASSRTGTGYEQYF. CDR3 nucleotides: TGTGCCAGTAGTAGAACCGGGACAGGATACGAGCAGTACTTC. V usage is TRBV19 and J usage is TRBJ2-7; 8 positions agree with TRBD1. V lost 4 bases and J lost 4; bases outside the gene matches: 6. The CDR3 runs to 14 residues. In germline, CDR1 is LNHDA, CDR2 SQIVND (reference sequence).

V and J are TRBV27 and TRBJ2-7, with 10 bases fitting TRBD2. Germline lookup yields CDR1 MNHEY and CDR2 SMNVEV (reference sequence). The CDR3 consists of 14 residues. The trim removed 5 bases at V and 2 bases at J, leaving 3 bases unmatched. DNA for the CDR3: TGTGCCAGCAGTACTAGCGGGATGACCTACGAGCAGTACTTC. Translating it yields CASSTSGMTYEQYF.

This chain links TRBV15 with TRBJ2-3; TRBD2 matches 9 bases. The CDR3 has 16 residues. J was trimmed by 3 bases and V by 0 bases; bases with no gene match: 4. Germline CDR1 LNHNV, CDR2 YYDKDF (reference sequence). The chain's CDR3 is CATSRDLSGRTDTQYF. Here the CDR3 DNA reads TGTGCCACCAGCAGAGATCTCAGCGGGAGGACAGATACGCAGTATTTT.

The chain recombines TRBV19 with TRBJ2-2; a possible D gene is TRBD1 (5 bases). The CDR3 contains 16 residues. Germline V CDR1 and CDR2: LNHDA, SQIVND (reference sequence). V lost 5 bases, J lost 1 base, and 14 bases lay in between. CDR3 sequence: CASSPQATRNTGELFF. The CDR3 bases are TGTGCCAGTAGTCCACAGGCTACCCGGAACACCGGGGAGCTGTTTTTT.

The chain employs TRBV9 and TRBJ2-2; D may be TRBD2 (6 bases). Germline V CDR1 and CDR2: SGDLS, YYNGEE. The CDR3 runs 15 residues. V was clipped by 2 bases and J by 4 bases, with 12 bases between them. The CDR3 sequence is CASSVLWRATGELFF. The CDR3 bases are TGTGCCAGCAGCGTTTTATGGAGGGCCACCGGGGAGCTGTTTTTT.

This chain connects TRBV3-1 (or the pseudogene TRBV3-2) to TRBJ1-6; TRBD1 matches 7 bases. J lost 6 bases, V lost 1 base, and 9 bases had no gene match. This CDR3 spans 17 amino acids. Germline CDR1 reads LGHDT; CDR2 reads YNNKEL (reference sequence). The CDR3 is CASSQALGTVPNSPLHF. The CDR3, as DNA: TGTGCCAGCAGCCAAGCACTAGGGACAGTTCCTAATTCACCCCTCCACTTT.

Only one count was recorded for this clone. The junction departs from germline at one end; a sequencing error may be responsible. The chain is built from TRBV7-9 and TRBJ1-1; D may be TRBD1 (5 bases). The CDR3 runs to 9 residues. Germline V gives CDR1 SEHNR, CDR2 FQNEAQ (reference sequence). CDR3 sequence reads: CASSSQQEF. The CDR3 DNA reads as TGTGCCAGCAGCTCCCAACAGGAGTTT.

The J gene is TRBJ1-2, the V gene TRBV12-5; maybe TRBD1 (6 bases). The CDR3 length is 13 residues. CDR1 LGHNT and CDR2 FRNRAP come from the germline V gene. The ends were cut back, 7 bases at V and 8 bases at J, with 17 bases in the middle. CDR3 residues: CASVPGQGKGYTF. CDR3 DNA: TGTGCTAGTGTCCCTGGGCAGGGGAAAGGCTACACCTTC.

The CDR3 sequence: CASSPGRGYGYTF. For the CDR3, the DNA is TGTGCCAGCTCTCCAGGGAGGGGCTATGGCTACACCTTC. This chain joins TRBV18 and TRBJ1-2, with D perhaps TRBD1 (5 bases). Trimming removed 6 bases from V and 4 bases from J, with 12 bases in between. The germline CDR1 and CDR2 sequences are KGHSH and LQKENI. The CDR3 consists of 13 residues.

J is TRBJ1-2 and V is TRBV3-1 (or the pseudogene TRBV3-2); D is ambiguous. V was shortened by 3 bases and J by 8 bases, with 13 bases between the two germline ends. The CDR3 spans 13 residues. CDR1 is LGHDT, CDR2 YNNKEL, per germline (reference sequence). As DNA, the CDR3 is TGTGCCAGCAGCCAGTCAGGTCCGGGAGGCTACACCTTC. Protein: CASSQSGPGGYTF.